The clone carrying this T cell receptor beta chain was picked up a small number of times. The antigen remains undetermined. Molecular-barcoded quantitative 5'-RACE produced these TCR beta libraries. One entry per CDR3 protein results from TCRdb running MiXCR on the 5' RACE reads. The profile covers fewer than 650,000 distinct CDR3 sequences, with 12% appearing a single time and approximately 6.2% taken by the ten largest. This sample was included in a study of CD8 T cells in ankylosing spondylitis. General observations from the study: Reportedly, matched ankylosing spondylitis synovial fluid was significantly enriched for disease-linked clones. In ankylosing spondylitis blood, a motif of roughly 8 highly homologous TCR beta variants appeared characteristic.

Trimming took off 6 bases at V and 8 bases at J, with 19 bases between the two ends. The V gene's germline CDR1 is DFQATT and CDR2 SNEGSKA (reference sequence). The CDR3 extends over 13 amino acids. The origin of this receptor is a male donor with ankylosing spondylitis. The rearrangement joins TRBV20-1 to TRBJ1-2, with a tentative D call TRBD1 (5 bases). The sample taken for sequencing was blood, either unsorted or a sorted T cell fraction (not recorded which). The CDR3 loop reads CSAQVQGHSGYTF. In DNA form, the CDR3 reads TGCAGTGCCCAGGTTCAGGGTCATAGCGGCTACACCTTC.